This TCR beta chain was identified in a study of post-analysis software for immune sequencing data. In the study overall: Several disease courses (relapsing-remitting, secondary progressive and progressive-relapsing) of multiple sclerosis were included. Study-wide results and caveats: With F measure, samples from one preparation batch clustered together strongly. Four or five TRBV segments (TRBV5-6, TRBV5-1 and TRBV20-1 among them) occurred more frequently in patients than in controls. Patients with multiple sclerosis recorded significantly lower normalized Chao1 diversity than controls, the study found.

Included in the TCR beta cDNA libraries were unique molecular identifiers. TCRdb itself ran the PCR reads through MiXCR, one entry per CDR3 protein. The repertoire has roughly 570,000 distinct CDR3 sequences, less than 40% of them found once; the top ten carry around 5.9%. This clonotype came up once. Antigen unknown. A junction end diverges from the germline sequence, so it may reflect a read error. The CDR3 extends over 16 amino acids. The V gene's germline CDR1 is MGHRA and CDR2 YSYEKL. The sample comprised blood. This TCR came from a girl younger than 18 with multiple sclerosis. The chain employs TRBV4-1 and TRBJ2-3, with 7 nucleotides matching TRBD2. The chain's CDR3 is CASSQGAGVRTGTQYF. In DNA form, the CDR3 reads TGCGCCAGCAGCCAAGGCGCGGGGGTTCGAACAGGTACGCAGTATTTT.